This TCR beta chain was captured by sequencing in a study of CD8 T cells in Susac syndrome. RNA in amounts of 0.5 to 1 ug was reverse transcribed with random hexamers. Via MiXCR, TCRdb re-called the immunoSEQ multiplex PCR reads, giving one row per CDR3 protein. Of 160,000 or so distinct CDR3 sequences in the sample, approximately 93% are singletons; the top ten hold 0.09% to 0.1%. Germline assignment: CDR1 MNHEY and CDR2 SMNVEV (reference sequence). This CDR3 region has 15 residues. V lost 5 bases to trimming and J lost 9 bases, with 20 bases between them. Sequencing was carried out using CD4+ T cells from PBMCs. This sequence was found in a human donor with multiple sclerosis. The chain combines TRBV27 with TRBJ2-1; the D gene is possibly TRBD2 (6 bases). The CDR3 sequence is CASSRLEETGGEQFF. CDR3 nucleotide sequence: TGTGCCAGCAGTCGCCTCGAGGAAACCGGGGGTGAGCAGTTCTTC.